These 5 T cell receptor beta chains came from one sample sequenced in a study of blood T cell repertoires in COVID-19. The assay was immunoSEQ multiplex PCR, and TCRdb's table has in-frame clones only and misses some. The sample lists fewer than 50,000 clones, 60% to 80% occurring once. The sample was peripheral blood. Receptors originate from a man between 65 and 80 years old with acute or convalescent COVID-19.

As DNA, the CDR3 is TGTGCCACGTCGACAGGGGGCTTTTCCACTGAAGCTTTCTTT. This gives the protein CATSTGGFSTEAFF. This rearrangement joins TRBV10-3 to TRBJ1-1, with 10 bases identical to TRBD1. CDR1 and CDR2 (germline): ENHRY, SYGVKD. The CDR3 spans 14 residues. V shed 10 bases, J shed 4 bases, and the junction held 9 bases outside the gene matches.

The chain carries TRBV3-1 (or the pseudogene TRBV3-2) and TRBJ1-1; a possible D gene is TRBD1 (5 bases). V was clipped by 4 bases and J by 0 bases, with 9 bases between them. The CDR3 extends over 14 amino acids. CDR1 LGHDT and CDR2 YNNKEL come from the germline V gene (reference sequence). Here the CDR3 reads CASSPFRVNTEAFF. CDR3 in DNA: TGTGCCAGCAGCCCATTCAGGGTGAACACTGAAGCTTTCTTT.

A single count supports this clone. The rearrangement joins TRBV25-1 to TRBJ2-2, with 7 bases matching TRBD1. The CDR3 covers 15 residues. The J segment lost 5 bases and the V segment lost 3 bases, leaving 6 bases of the junction unmatched. Germline loops: CDR1 MGHDK, CDR2 SYGVNS. CDR3 in DNA: TGTGCCAGCAGTGACGCAGGGGGACGTACCGGGGAGCTGTTTTTT. Amino acids: CASSDAGGRTGELFF.

This chain links TRBV27 with TRBJ1-1; 8 bases match TRBD1. With 5 bases clipped from V and 11 bases from J, the junction kept 4 bases outside the gene matches. The CDR3 is 11 residues long. CDR1 is MNHEY, CDR2 SMNVEV, per germline (reference sequence). This CDR3 reads CASSNYRGAFF. Here the CDR3 DNA reads TGTGCCAGCAGTAACTACAGGGGGGCTTTCTTT.

The rearrangement joins TRBV18 to TRBJ1-4; no clear D. This CDR3 is 17 amino acids long. V gave up 2 bases and J gave up 9 bases, with 22 bases separating them. Per the germline V gene, CDR1 is KGHSH and CDR2 is LQKENI. The CDR3 loop reads CASSPGGGPVFGKKLFF. Written as DNA, the CDR3 is TGTGCCAGCTCACCAGGCGGCGGACCGGTTTTCGGGAAAAAACTGTTTTTT.